Following are 5 T cell receptor beta chains from one sample sequenced in a study of cytomegalovirus exposure and HLA in healthy donors. The PCR made use of 60 Vbeta and 13 Jbeta primers. Measured with immunoSEQ multiplex PCR; TCRdb has only the in-frame clones, and not every one. Of 270,000 or so clones in the sample, around 90% were seen once. The sequenced sample consisted of PBMCs. The receptors stem from a girl aged 2-10 years in good health and CMV-seronegative.

The chain combines TRBV5-1 with TRBJ2-1; 13 bases agree with TRBD2. The CDR3 runs to 16 residues. J lost 3 bases, V lost 4 bases, and 4 bases had no gene match. CDR1 is SGHRS, CDR2 YFSETQ, per germline. CDR3 sequence: CASSRTSGSRYNEQFF. CDR3 nucleotides: TGCGCCAGCAGCCGGACTAGCGGGAGCCGCTACAATGAGCAGTTCTTC.

This chain links TRBV10-3 with TRBJ2-7; possible D gene TRBD1, 5 bases. This CDR3 has 14 residues. The V gene's germline CDR1 is ENHRY and CDR2 SYGVKD. V was trimmed by 7 bases and J by 0 bases, leaving 13 bases between them. The CDR3 loop reads CAIKGDPASYEQYF. Written as DNA, the CDR3 is TGTGCCATCAAAGGGGATCCGGCCTCCTACGAGCAGTACTTC.

The rearrangement joins TRBV5-1 to TRBJ2-1, with D perhaps matching TRBD1 (5 bases). Germline CDR1 and CDR2: SGHRS and YFSETQ. Trimming cost V 5 bases and J 0 bases, with 12 bases left between them. The CDR3 length is 15 residues. CDR3 in amino acids: CASSFRESSYNEQFF. In DNA, the CDR3 is TGCGCCAGCAGTTTCAGGGAAAGCTCCTACAATGAGCAGTTCTTC.

V gene TRBV5-6 combines with J gene TRBJ2-5; 10 positions agree with TRBD1. Germline V gene lookup returns CDR1 SGHDT and CDR2 YYEEEE. V gave up 5 bases and J gave up 4 bases; unmatched junction bases: 5. The CDR3 is 14 amino acids. CDR3 sequence reads: CASSLGTGVETQYF. CDR3 DNA: TGTGCCAGCAGTCTTGGGACAGGGGTAGAGACCCAGTACTTC.

This sequence joins TRBV9 and TRBJ2-3; TRBD2 is a possible D gene (5 bases). Germline CDR1 SGDLS, CDR2 YYNGEE. V was cut by 0 bases and J by 4 bases, with 12 bases left in between. This CDR3 comprises 15 residues. In nucleotides, the CDR3 is TGTGCCAGCAGCGTAGGAGGGTCCTGGGCAGATACGCAGTATTTT. Translating it yields CASSVGGSWADTQYF.